This T cell receptor (beta chain) stems from a study of cytomegalovirus exposure and HLA in healthy donors. Study in general: The same platform was used for the roughly 120 validation repertoires as for the 666 first-cohort repertoires, as reported in a later analysis.

This clone was found once. Its antigen is undetermined. Clones were read by immunoSEQ multiplex PCR, and TCRdb kept only the in-frame ones, dropping some. The sample includes 180,000 or so clones, around nine tenths seen only once; the top ten take roughly 6.6%. The V gene lost 6 bases and the J gene lost 2 bases, with 14 bases spanning the gap. The CDR3 runs 14 residues. Study outcomes and limitations: High specificity and sensitivity for cytomegalovirus status were reported for the classifier. Most TCRs appeared rarely, but some public TCRs recurred in many donors. According to the study, 160 or so TCR beta chains were cytomegalovirus-associated.

The TCR originated in a man in his thirties or forties in good health and CMV-seropositive. The sample consisted of PBMCs. The V call is TRBV23-1, the J call TRBJ2-7; perhaps D is TRBD1 or TRBD2 (5 bases each). TRBV23-1 is an ORF, and what it does is uncertain. The CDR3 DNA is TGCGCCAGCAGCCCGGGACCCCGAACCTACGAGCAGTACTTC. Translated, it gives CASSPGPRTYEQYF.